This is a list of T cell receptor beta chains from one sample in a study of blood T cell repertoires in COVID-19. Sequencing used immunoSEQ multiplex PCR; TCRdb keeps in-frame clones, though not all of them. The data show 300,000 to 400,000 clones, 85% seen once. Sequenced sample: PBMCs or T cells enriched from blood (not recorded which). The source is a woman in her 30s who had been exposed to COVID-19. CDR3s include the opening cysteine and the closing phenylalanine or tryptophan. D genes are given only for firm matches. Not all rows give a size; the values are once, few, many and, for expanded clones, a class.

j_call | d_call | v_call | clone_size | cdr3_length | cdr3_nt | cdr3_aa
TRBJ2-7 | TRBD2 | TRBV5-1 | many | 14 | TGCGCCAGCAGCTTCGGCGGGAGGGCCTACGAGCAGTACTTC | CASSFGGRAYEQYF
TRBJ1-2 | TRBD1 | TRBV7-8 | - | 14 | TGTGCCAGCAGCTTAGGTAGGGGGCTCAGCGGCTACACCTTC | CASSLGRGLSGYTF
TRBJ2-3 | - | TRBV10-3 | - | 13 | TGTGCCATCAGACAGGGTGGCACAGATACGCAGTATTTT | CAIRQGGTDTQYF
TRBJ2-7 | - | TRBV3-1/TRBV3-2 | - | 14 | TGTGCCAGCAGCCAAAGGACAGACTCCTACGAGCAGTACTTC | CASSQRTDSYEQYF
TRBJ2-7 | - | TRBV19 | - | 17 | TGTGCCAGTAGTATAGCCCGACAAGGGGCCTTCTCCTACGAGCAGTACTTC | CASSIARQGAFSYEQYF
TRBJ1-4 | - | TRBV27 | - | 12 | TGTGCCAGCAGTTTCGCCGGGGAAAAACTGTTTTTT | CASSFAGEKLFF
TRBJ2-1 | - | TRBV7-6 | - | 17 | TGTGCCAGCAGCTTAGTGGCTGAAGCGGTCTCCTACAATGAGCAGTTCTTC | CASSLVAEAVSYNEQFF
TRBJ1-5 | TRBD1 | TRBV10-3 | - | 15 | TGTGCCATCAGTGAGTCAGGGGGCTGGAATCAGCCCCAGCATTTT | CAISESGGWNQPQHF
TRBJ1-4 | TRBD1 | TRBV15 | - | 18 | TGTGCCACCAGCAGAGTCCTCGATGACAGGGAGGTAAGTGAAAAACTGTTTTTT | CATSRVLDDREVSEKLFF
TRBJ1-4 | - | TRBV5-1 | once | 14 | TGCGCCAGCAGGGAGGGTGCAACTAATGAAAAACTGTTTTTT | CASREGATNEKLFF
TRBJ2-5 | - | TRBV7-2 | - | 16 | TGTGCCAGCAGCCTGCGGGGCGCTAGGGTAGAAGAGACCCAGTACTTC | CASSLRGARVEETQYF
TRBJ2-7 | - | TRBV21-1 | - | 16 | TGTGCCAGCAGCATAATGGGACACACCCAGAGCTACGAGCAGTACTTC | CASSIMGHTQSYEQYF
TRBJ1-2 | TRBD1 | TRBV5-1 | - | 15 | TGCGCCAGCAGCTGGGGACAGGGGGCAAACTATGGCTACACCTTC | CASSWGQGANYGYTF
TRBJ2-7 | TRBD1 | TRBV6-5 | - | 13 | TGTGCCAGCAGCACCGACAGGGAATACGAGCAGTACTTC | CASSTDREYEQYF
TRBJ1-4 | - | TRBV7-9 | - | 13 | TGTGCCAGCAGCTTGGACACGGAAATCGGGCTGTTTTTT | CASSLDTEIGLFF
TRBJ1-4 | - | TRBV2 | - | 16 | TGTGCCAGCATTCTAGGAGGTTTGGGAGTCAGTGAAAAACTGTTTTTT | CASILGGLGVSEKLFF
TRBJ1-4 | TRBD1 | TRBV11-2 | - | 17 | TGTGCCAGCAGCTTAGGTTCAGGGGGCATGACTAATGAAAAACTGTTTTTT | CASSLGSGGMTNEKLFF
TRBJ2-1 | - | TRBV5-1 | - | 15 | TGCGCCAGCAGCTTGGATGCGGGGGCGAACAATGAGCAGTTCTTC | CASSLDAGANNEQFF
TRBJ2-1 | TRBD2 | TRBV7-9 | - | 18 | TGTGCCAGCAGCCCGCCTTGGGGACTAGCGGGGGCTGGGGATGAGCAGTTCTTC | CASSPPWGLAGAGDEQFF
TRBJ1-1 | - | TRBV18 | - | 13 | TGTGCCAGCTCTATGGGCGGGGGCACTGAAGCTTTCTTT | CASSMGGGTEAFF
TRBJ2-7 | - | TRBV28 | - | 12 | TGTGCCAGCAGTTTAAGTCAGTACGAGCAGTACTTC | CASSLSQYEQYF
TRBJ1-3 | - | TRBV28 | - | 17 | TGTGCCAGCAGTACGACCACTTATTGGAGCTCTGGAAACACCATATATTTT | CASSTTTYWSSGNTIYF
TRBJ2-1 | TRBD2 | TRBV11-3 | - | 16 | TGTGCCAGCAGCTTAGATAGCGGGAGGGCCCTCAATGAGCAGTTCTTC | CASSLDSGRALNEQFF
TRBJ2-3 | TRBD2 | TRBV11-2 | - | 17 | TGTGCCAGCAAGCGATGGAGGGGACGGGGGGACACAGATACGCAGTATTTT | CASKRWRGRGDTDTQYF
TRBJ1-2 | - | TRBV4-3 | - | 14 | TGCGCCAGCAGCCAAGATCGACAGGACTATGGCTACACCTTC | CASSQDRQDYGYTF
TRBJ2-7 | - | TRBV5-6 | - | 12 | TGTGCCAGCAGTTTTAGCTCTTACGAGCAGTACTTC | CASSFSSYEQYF
TRBJ1-6 | TRBD1 | TRBV3-1/TRBV3-2 | - | 16 | TGTGCCAGCAGCCAAGGGAGGGGGCTTGTGAATTCACCCCTCCACTTT | CASSQGRGLVNSPLHF
TRBJ1-1 | - | TRBV11-2 | - | 12 | TGTGCCAGGAGTGTTGCGGACACTGAAGCTTTCTTT | CARSVADTEAFF
TRBJ1-1 | TRBD1 | TRBV5-4 | - | 15 | TGTGCCAGCAGCTTGGTACAGGGGGCGATAGCTGAAGCTTTCTTT | CASSLVQGAIAEAFF
TRBJ1-1 | - | TRBV6-1 | - | 12 | TGTGCCAGCAGTGAAGGGGCGAGGGGGGCTTTCTTT | CASSEGARGAFF
TRBJ2-3 | TRBD2 | TRBV24-1 | - | 21 | TGTGCCACCAGTGATTTCCGCAGGGCACTGAGCGGGAGAGTGGGGACAGATACGCAGTATTTT | CATSDFRRALSGRVGTDTQYF
TRBJ2-7 | TRBD1 | TRBV30 | - | 15 | TGTGCCTGCGAGATACAGGGGTCCTTTACCTACGAGCAGTACTTC | CACEIQGSFTYEQYF
TRBJ2-3 | - | TRBV11-3 | - | 17 | - | CASSLGFGPGATDTQYF
TRBJ1-2 | - | TRBV7-9 | - | 17 | TGTGCCAGCAGCTCCGCCACCTTCGTGGGGGCGATTGATGGCTACACCTTC | CASSSATFVGAIDGYTF
TRBJ1-6 | - | TRBV13 | - | 14 | TGTGCCAGCAGCTTAGTTGGCTTCGATTCACCCCTCCACTTT | CASSLVGFDSPLHF
TRBJ1-1 | - | TRBV28 | - | 15 | TGTGCCAGCAGTCCCGGAGGTGGGATGAACACTGAAGCTTTCTTT | CASSPGGGMNTEAFF
TRBJ1-5 | TRBD1 | TRBV12-3/TRBV12-4 | - | 13 | TGTGCCAGCAGTTTGGACAGGGTTCAGCCCCAGCATTTT | CASSLDRVQPQHF
TRBJ2-5 | - | TRBV5-8 | once | 13 | TGTGCCAGCAGCTTGGGCGGAGAAGAGACCCAGTACTTC | CASSLGGEETQYF
TRBJ2-1 | TRBD1 | TRBV2 | - | 16 | TGTGCCAGCAGTGAAGATTCCCAGGGGGCTAGGAATGAGCAGTTCTTC | CASSEDSQGARNEQFF
TRBJ2-7 | TRBD2 | TRBV3-1/TRBV3-2 | - | 15 | TGTGCCAGCAGCCAAGTGAGCGGGGGGGCCTACGAGCAGTACTTC | CASSQVSGGAYEQYF
TRBJ2-1 | TRBD2 | TRBV5-1 | few | 16 | TGCGCCAGCAGCTTGGAGGGCGGGGGAGCCTACAATGAGCAGTTCTTC | CASSLEGGGAYNEQFF
TRBJ1-1 | - | TRBV27 | - | 14 | TGTGCCAGCAGTTTATGGGGGGGCAAGGGTGAAGCTTTCTTT | CASSLWGGKGEAFF
TRBJ2-2 | TRBD1 | TRBV27 | - | 14 | TGTGCCAGCTCCCAGGGGGCGAACACCGGGGAGCTGTTTTTT | CASSQGANTGELFF
TRBJ2-3 | - | TRBV7-8 | - | 14 | TGTGCCAGCAGCTTATTTCCACTCTCTGATACGCAGTATTTT | CASSLFPLSDTQYF
TRBJ2-2 | TRBD2 | TRBV28 | - | 15 | TGTGCCAGCAGCTTAACTAGCGGGAAGGCCGGGGAGCTGTTTTTT | CASSLTSGKAGELFF
TRBJ1-2 | TRBD1 | TRBV28 | - | 13 | TGTGCCAGCAGTTCCCCGGGACAGGAAAGTTACACCTTC | CASSSPGQESYTF
TRBJ2-1 | TRBD2 | TRBV28 | - | 16 | TGTGCCAGCAGTCCCCGGACTAGCGGGAGTTTAAATGAGCAGTTCTTC | CASSPRTSGSLNEQFF
TRBJ1-2 | - | TRBV30 | - | 12 | TGTGCCTGGAGAAACGAAAAGTGGGGCTGGACCTTC | CAWRNEKWGWTF
TRBJ2-7 | TRBD2 | TRBV7-2 | - | 15 | TGTGCCAGCAGCTTAGACACTAGCGGCTCCTACGAGCAGTACTTC | CASSLDTSGSYEQYF